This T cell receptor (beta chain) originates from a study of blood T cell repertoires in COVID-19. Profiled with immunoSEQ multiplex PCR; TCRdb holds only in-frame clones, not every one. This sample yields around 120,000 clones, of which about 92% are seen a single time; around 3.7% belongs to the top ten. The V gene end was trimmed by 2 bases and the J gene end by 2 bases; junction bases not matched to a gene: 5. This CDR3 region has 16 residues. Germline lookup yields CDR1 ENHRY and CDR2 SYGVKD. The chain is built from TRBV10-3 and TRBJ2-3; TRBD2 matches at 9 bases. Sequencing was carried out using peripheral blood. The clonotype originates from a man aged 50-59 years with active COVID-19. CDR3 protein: CAISEDKRGATDTQYF. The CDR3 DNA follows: TGTGCCATCAGTGAGGATAAGCGGGGGGCCACAGATACGCAGTATTTT.